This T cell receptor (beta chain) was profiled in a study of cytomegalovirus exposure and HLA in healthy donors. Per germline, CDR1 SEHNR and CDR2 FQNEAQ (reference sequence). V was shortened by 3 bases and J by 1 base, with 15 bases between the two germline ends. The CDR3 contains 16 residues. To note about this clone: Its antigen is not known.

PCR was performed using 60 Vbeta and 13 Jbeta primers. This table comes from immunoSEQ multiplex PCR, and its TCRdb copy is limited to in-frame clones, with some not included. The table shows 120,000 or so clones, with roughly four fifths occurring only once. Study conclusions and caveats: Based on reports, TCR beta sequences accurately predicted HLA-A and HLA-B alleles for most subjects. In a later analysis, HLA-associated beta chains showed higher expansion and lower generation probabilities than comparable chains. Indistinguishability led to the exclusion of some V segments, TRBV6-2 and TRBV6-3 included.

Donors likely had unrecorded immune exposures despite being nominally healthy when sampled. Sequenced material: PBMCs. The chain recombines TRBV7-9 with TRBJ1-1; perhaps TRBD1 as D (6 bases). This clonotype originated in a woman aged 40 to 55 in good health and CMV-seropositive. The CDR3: CASSLVQGPSNTEAFF. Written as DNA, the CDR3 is TGTGCCAGCAGCTTGGTACAGGGACCCTCGAACACTGAAGCTTTCTTT.